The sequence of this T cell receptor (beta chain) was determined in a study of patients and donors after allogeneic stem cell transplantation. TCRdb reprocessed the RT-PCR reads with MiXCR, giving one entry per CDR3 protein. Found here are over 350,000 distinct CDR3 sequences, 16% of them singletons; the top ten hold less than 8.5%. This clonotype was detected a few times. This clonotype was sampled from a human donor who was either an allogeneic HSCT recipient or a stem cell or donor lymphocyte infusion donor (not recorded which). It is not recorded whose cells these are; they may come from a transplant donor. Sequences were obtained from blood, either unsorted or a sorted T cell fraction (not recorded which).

The CDR3 spells CASRSGGQGPQHF. The CDR3 bases are TGTGCCAGTAGATCAGGGGGTCAAGGGCCCCAGCATTTT. V usage is TRBV6-1 and J usage is TRBJ1-5, with 7 bases lining up with TRBD1. The germline V gene has CDR1 MNHNS and CDR2 SASEGT. V trimming: 9 bases; J trimming: 9 bases; junction bases outside the gene matches: 11. This CDR3 comprises 13 residues.